A single sample is the source of the 28 T cell receptor beta chains below, sequenced in a study of blood T cells in healthy people across ages. Through a sample-barcoded 5' primer and a J-beta primer mix, a second PCR was run for roughly 6 to 12 cycles. MiXCR, applied by TCRdb to the 5' RACE reads, yields one record per CDR3 protein. This sample has about 970,000 distinct CDR3 sequences, with around 54% found just once. Sequencing used blood. The receptors were sampled from a woman in her sixties in good health.

The V gene is TRBV3-1, the J gene TRBJ1-6, with D possibly TRBD1 on 6 matching bases. The CDR3 is made up of 16 amino acids. The V end was cut by 0 bases, the J end by 10 bases, with 16 bases between. Germline loops: CDR1 LGHDT, CDR2 YNNKEL (reference sequence). The CDR3 nucleotides read TGTGCCAGCAGCCAAGACCTTCCAGGGGATCGGTCACCCCTCCACTTT. It is translated as CASSQDLPGDRSPLHF.

The chain is built from TRBV28 and TRBJ2-3; 10 positions agree with TRBD2. The CDR3 runs 14 residues. Germline CDR1 and CDR2: MDHEN and SYDVKM. J was trimmed by 4 bases and V by 6 bases; bases with no gene match: 4. The CDR3, as DNA: TGTGCCAGCAGGGCTAGCGGGAGATCAGATACGCAGTATTTT. It is translated as CASRASGRSDTQYF.

This clonotype was seen only once. J is TRBJ1-2 and V is TRBV20-1, with D perhaps TRBD1 (5 bases). Trimming stripped 6 bases from V and 2 bases from J, with 10 bases between. This CDR3 is built from 12 residues. From germline, CDR1 is DFQATT and CDR2 SNEGSKA (reference sequence). The CDR3 DNA follows: TGCAGTGCAAAGGGGCCCAACTATGGCTACACCTTC. This codes for CSAKGPNYGYTF.

This clonotype was seen more than once but under ten times. The V gene is TRBV29-1, the J gene TRBJ2-7; D gene ambiguous. The CDR3 covers 11 residues. Trimming took off 4 bases at V and 6 bases at J, with 10 bases between the two ends. The germline V gene has CDR1 SQVTM and CDR2 ANQGSEA. As DNA, the CDR3 is TGCAGCGTTGGGAACACCGTCGAGCAGTACTTC. This gives the protein CSVGNTVEQYF.

In the case of this clonotype: At one boundary the junction diverges from the germline segment, which might be a read error. This chain links TRBV20-1 with TRBJ2-7, with TRBD2 as a possible D gene (5 bases). The CDR3 spans 14 residues. CDR1 is DFQATT, CDR2 SNEGSKA, per germline (reference sequence). The chain's CDR3 is CSARGLGLSYEQYF. DNA for the CDR3: TGCAGTGCTAGAGGGCTAGGACTCTCCTACGAACAGTACTTC.

The V call is TRBV29-1, the J call TRBJ2-3; D gene ambiguous. Looked up from germline, CDR1 is SQVTM and CDR2 is ANQGSEA. Trimming left V 5 bases short and J 4 bases short, with 16 bases between. This CDR3 is 14 amino acids long. CDR3 bases: TGCAGCGTTAGACTGTCGATTTTGGCAGATACGCAGTATTTT. It translates to CSVRLSILADTQYF.

The DNA of the CDR3 is TGCGCCAGCAGTGACCCCGGAAACACCGGGGAGCTGTTTTTT. Translated: CASSDPGNTGELFF. This rearrangement joins TRBV10-1 to TRBJ2-2; no clear D. The germline CDR1 and CDR2 sequences are WNHNN and SYGVQD (reference sequence). This CDR3 spans 14 amino acids. Between the trimmed V and J ends, which lost 3 bases and 2 bases, there was a span of 7 bases.

The chain couples TRBV28 to TRBJ2-2; D call uncertain. The germline V gene encodes CDR1 MDHEN and CDR2 SYDVKM. There are 18 residues in the CDR3. The V end was cut by 6 bases, the J end by 0 bases, with 20 bases between. CDR3 protein: CASRMDGITPPNTGELFF. In nucleotides, the CDR3 is TGTGCCAGCAGAATGGACGGAATCACCCCCCCGAACACCGGGGAGCTGTTTTTT.

The V call is TRBV18, the J call TRBJ2-1; 10 bases fit TRBD2. V lost 0 bases, J lost 5 bases, and 4 bases stayed unmatched. Germline CDR1 and CDR2: KGHSH and LQKENI. CDR3 length: 16 residues. The CDR3 sequence: CASSPPLAGSHNEQFF. As DNA, the CDR3 is TGTGCCAGCTCACCACCACTAGCGGGGTCCCACAATGAGCAGTTCTTC.

The rearrangement uses TRBV4-1 and TRBJ2-1, with D tentatively TRBD1 (5 bases). This CDR3 contains 15 residues. The V gene lost 4 bases and the J gene lost 0 bases, with 10 bases spanning the gap. Germline V gene data show CDR1 as MGHRA and CDR2 as YSYEKL. The CDR3 region is CASSPQVNSYNEQFF. The CDR3 region has the DNA TGCGCCAGCAGCCCACAGGTGAACTCCTACAATGAGCAGTTCTTC.

The chain carries TRBV20-1 and TRBJ2-3, with TRBD1 matching 9 bases. V shed 3 bases, J shed 2 bases, and the junction held 6 bases outside the gene matches. CDR1 DFQATT and CDR2 SNEGSKA come from the germline V gene (reference sequence). The CDR3 extends over 15 amino acids. CDR3 DNA sequence: TGCAGTGCTAGCCCAGGGACAGGGCACACAGATACGCAGTATTTT. Its translation: CSASPGTGHTDTQYF.

This clonotype was picked up a small number of times. Possible read error: a much larger clone is one base away. This chain connects TRBV20-1 to TRBJ2-1; D gene unclear. Germline V CDR1 and CDR2: DFQATT, SNEGSKA (reference sequence). This CDR3 spans 12 amino acids. Trimming left V 7 bases short and J 5 bases short, with 12 bases between. The CDR3 reads CSGVADHNEQFF. The CDR3 DNA reads TGCAGTGGGGTGGCGGACCACAATGAGCAGTTCTTC.

The chain is built from TRBV20-1 and TRBJ2-4; D remains ambiguous. V lost 7 bases and J lost 12, with 19 bases in between. The CDR3 is made up of 12 amino acids. Looked up from germline, CDR1 is DFQATT and CDR2 is SNEGSKA (reference sequence). CDR3 in amino acids: CSVRRRNDTQYF. The CDR3 DNA follows: TGCAGTGTTAGGCGAAGGAATGACACTCAGTACTTC.

This clonotype was recorded many times. The genes are TRBV5-1 and TRBJ2-3; D is perhaps TRBD2 (5 bases). The germline V and J ends were trimmed by 0 bases and 3 bases, with 8 bases remaining between them. The CDR3 spans 14 residues. Germline V gene sequence: CDR1 SGHRS, CDR2 YFSETQ. The CDR3 loop is CASSLGESTDTQYF. In nucleotides, the CDR3 is TGCGCCAGCAGCTTGGGGGAGTCGACAGATACGCAGTATTTT.

CDR3 nucleotides: TGTGCCACCAGCAGACCTAAAGCGGGAGAAGGGACCCAGTTCTTC. It specifies CATSRPKAGEGTQFF. This rearrangement joins TRBV15 to TRBJ2-1, with 8 bases identical to TRBD2. Trimming removed 2 bases from V and 13 bases from J; junction bases left unmatched: 13. The CDR3 covers 15 residues. CDR1 LNHNV and CDR2 YYDKDF come from the germline V gene (reference sequence).

In its sample, this clonotype was seen a few times. V gene TRBV29-1 combines with J gene TRBJ2-2; possible D gene TRBD2, 5 bases. Per germline, CDR1 SQVTM and CDR2 ANQGSEA. Trimming took 4 bases from V and 5 from J, leaving 11 bases between them. The CDR3 extends over 13 amino acids. The CDR3 here is CSVVSSATGELFF. The CDR3 nucleotides are TGCAGCGTTGTGAGTAGCGCGACCGGGGAGCTGTTTTTT.

V usage is TRBV29-1 and J usage is TRBJ2-2; D unclear. This CDR3 is built from 13 residues. The V end lost 4 bases, the J end lost 4 bases, and 10 bases lay between the germline ends. CDR1 and CDR2 from the germline V gene are SQVTM and ANQGSEA. The CDR3 DNA reads as TGCAGCGTTGGGCAGGCGACCACCGGGGAGCTGTTTTTT. This translates into CSVGQATTGELFF.

As to this clonotype: The junction departs from germline at one end; a sequencing error may be responsible. The chain links TRBV10-1 to TRBJ2-1; the D is unclear. The CDR3 has 12 residues. Germline assignment: CDR1 WNHNN and CDR2 SYGVQD (reference sequence). CDR3 coding DNA: TGCGCCAGCAGTCCCGGGCCAAATGTGCAGTTCTTC. Protein sequence: CASSPGPNVQFF.

The rearrangement links TRBV29-1 to TRBJ2-5; D possibly corresponds to TRBD1 (5 bases). The CDR3 consists of 15 residues. Germline CDR1 is SQVTM and CDR2 is ANQGSEA. V shed 1 base and J shed 2 bases, with 14 bases lying between them. The CDR3 DNA reads as TGCAGCGTTGAAGTGGGCAGCAGGGTTCAAGAGACCCAGTACTTC. The encoded protein is CSVEVGSRVQETQYF.

The chain recombines TRBV11-2 with TRBJ2-4, with 10 nucleotides matching TRBD2. The J call could be wrong; TRBJ2-7 is a better fit for the DNA end. The CDR3 runs 16 residues. The V gene's germline CDR1 is SGHAT and CDR2 FQNNGV. The CDR3 loop is CASSVRASGSLPEQYF. The DNA for the CDR3 is TGTGCCAGCAGCGTAAGGGCTAGCGGGAGTCTTCCCGAGCAGTACTTC.

This chain links TRBV28 with TRBJ1-6; D is undetermined. Germline CDR1 and CDR2: MDHEN and SYDVKM. Trimming left V 4 bases short and J 11 bases short, with 9 bases between. This CDR3 comprises 12 residues. In nucleotides, the CDR3 is TGTGCCAGCAGTTCCTCCCCGGCACCCCTCCACTTT. This codes for CASSSSPAPLHF.

The V call is TRBV27, the J call TRBJ1-6; the match to TRBD1 covers 9 bases. Per germline, CDR1 MNHEY and CDR2 SMNVEV (reference sequence). With 6 bases clipped from V and 11 bases from J, the junction kept 5 bases outside the gene matches. The CDR3 has 13 amino acids. CDR3 bases: TGTGCCAGCAGCATTGGGACAGGGACACCCCTCCACTTT. Protein: CASSIGTGTPLHF.

CDR3 in DNA: TGTGCCAGCAGTTTCCTCGACGGTGCAACTAATGAAAAACTGTTTTTT. This gives the protein CASSFLDGATNEKLFF. This sequence joins TRBV28 and TRBJ1-4; D uncertain. CDR3 size: 16 residues. The ends were cut back, 3 bases at V and 0 bases at J, with 11 bases in the middle. CDR1 and CDR2 (germline): MDHEN, SYDVKM. Full variable domain (remainder filled in from reference TRBV28 and TRBJ1-4): DVKVTQSSRYLVKRTGEKVFLECVQDMDHENMFWYRQDPGLGLRLIYFSYDVKMKEKGDIPEGYSVSREKKERFSLILESASTNQTSMYLCASSFLDGATNEKLFFGSGTQLSVL.

The rearrangement links TRBV12-3 or TRBV12-4 to TRBJ2-7, with 9 bases lining up with TRBD2. The CDR3 loop spans 15 amino acids. The V segment lost 5 bases and the J segment 1 base; nucleotides outside the gene matches: 6. For the CDR3, the DNA is TGTGCCAGCAGTGCCGTAGCGGGGGCATCCTACGAGCAGTACTTC. This sequence encodes CASSAVAGASYEQYF.

In its sample, this clonotype was seen once. The chain carries TRBV25-1 and TRBJ2-3, with D maybe TRBD2 (5 bases). The V and J ends lost 6 bases and 2 bases respectively, with 12 bases between them. Germline CDR1 reads MGHDK; CDR2 reads SYGVNS. The CDR3 has 14 amino acids. CDR3 in DNA: TGTGCCAGCAGCGATACCCGGGACACAGATACGCAGTATTTT. Its translation is CASSDTRDTDTQYF. Drawing the rest from reference TRBV25-1 and TRBJ2-3, the complete variable domain is EADIYQTPRYLVIGTGKKITLECSQTMGHDKMYWYQQDPGMELHLIHYSYGVNSTEKGDLSSESTVSRIRTEHFPLTLESARPSHTSQYLCASSDTRDTDTQYFGPGTRLTVL.

The rearrangement uses TRBV4-3 and TRBJ1-2; D is unresolved. The CDR3 is 13 residues long. CDR1 LGHNA and CDR2 YSLEER come from the germline V gene. The V gene lost 3 bases and the J gene lost 8 bases, with 13 bases spanning the gap. As DNA, the CDR3 is TGCGCCAGCAGCCAGAGTGACGGATTGGGCTACACCTTC. It is translated as CASSQSDGLGYTF.

This sequence joins TRBV29-1 and TRBJ2-3; D is perhaps TRBD2 (6 bases). From germline, CDR1 is SQVTM and CDR2 ANQGSEA. This CDR3 spans 13 amino acids. V dropped 6 bases and J dropped 4 bases, with 14 bases sitting between them. The CDR3 nucleotides read TGCAGCGTCGGACCTCCGGGGGCAGATACGCAGTATTTT. Protein sequence: CSVGPPGADTQYF.

V and J are TRBV29-1 and TRBJ2-1, with TRBD1 matching over 8 bases. The V and J ends lost 3 bases and 10 bases, in that order; junction bases with no gene match: 8. The CDR3 length is 13 residues. Germline V gives CDR1 SQVTM, CDR2 ANQGSEA. The CDR3 loop reads CSVDRTGLREQFF. The CDR3 bases are TGCAGCGTTGATCGGACAGGGCTAAGGGAGCAGTTCTTC.